Each of the 19 T cell receptor beta chains below was sequenced from the same sample in a study of T cell changes during pregnancy in multiple sclerosis. Assay: immunoSEQ multiplex PCR; the TCRdb copy retains only in-frame clones and omits some. The data hold about 110,000 clones, with about 90% observed a single time. The sample consisted of peripheral blood, taken before pregnancy. The receptors were sampled from a female donor with multiple sclerosis, enrolled in a pregnancy study.

This rearrangement joins TRBV14 to TRBJ1-3; D possibly corresponds to TRBD1 (5 bases). This CDR3 has 18 amino acids. V lost 0 bases to trimming and J lost 1 base, with 16 bases between them. Germline V gives CDR1 SGHDN, CDR2 FVKESK. CDR3 DNA: TGTGCCAGCAGCCAAGATTTGGGACTCCTGGGGTCTGGAAACACCATATATTTT. Amino acid sequence: CASSQDLGLLGSGNTIYF.

The rearrangement links TRBV29-1 to TRBJ2-3, with TRBD2 identical over 8 bases. The CDR3 has 14 residues. Germline values: CDR1 SQVTM, CDR2 ANQGSEA. The ends lost 0 bases at V and 1 base at J; junction bases unmatched: 0. The CDR3 DNA reads TGCAGCGTTGAAGATAGCGGGGGCACAGATACGCAGTATTTT. As protein: CSVEDSGGTDTQYF.

The count of this clone is one. V gene TRBV18 combines with J gene TRBJ2-5; 12 nucleotides line up with TRBD2. CDR3 size: 15 residues. Germline V gene lookup returns CDR1 KGHSH and CDR2 LQKENI. The ends lost 4 bases at V and 1 base at J; junction bases unmatched: 1. CDR3 residues: CASSRGLAGQETQYF. CDR3 nucleotides: TGTGCCAGCTCACGGGGACTAGCGGGCCAAGAGACCCAGTACTTC.

Note on this clone: The junction does not match germline at one end; this may be a read error. The chain links TRBV4-2 to TRBJ2-3, with 8 positions matching TRBD1. The CDR3 totals 13 residues. The germline V gene has CDR1 LGHNA and CDR2 YNFKEQ. The CDR3 loop is CASTQTGGYTQYF. The CDR3 DNA follows: TGTGCCAGCACCCAAACAGGGGGATATACGCAGTATTTT.

There are a few counts of this clone. This sequence joins TRBV25-1 and TRBJ2-1; a weak D match, TRBD1 (6 bases). The ends were cut back, 1 base at V and 6 bases at J, with 10 bases in the middle. This CDR3 contains 14 residues. CDR1 is MGHDK, CDR2 SYGVNS, per germline. The CDR3 bases are TGTGCCAGCAGTGAATCCGGCAGGGGCAATGAGCAGTTCTTC. It yields the protein CASSESGRGNEQFF.

The chain recombines TRBV11-2 with TRBJ1-4, with unresolved D. The V and J ends lost 3 bases and 0 bases respectively, with 11 bases between them. Germline assignment: CDR1 SGHAT and CDR2 FQNNGV. This CDR3 is built from 16 residues. CDR3 in DNA: TGTGCCAGCAGCTTGTTCCCGGGTGCAACTAATGAAAAACTGTTTTTT. Protein product: CASSLFPGATNEKLFF.

For the CDR3, the DNA is TGTGCCAGTAGTATGTCGGGGACAGGTCAGTTCTTC. It translates to CASSMSGTGQFF. The gene calls are TRBV19 and TRBJ2-1, with 8 bases matching TRBD1. The germline V gene has CDR1 LNHDA and CDR2 SQIVND (reference sequence). The CDR3 consists of 12 residues. V gave up 3 bases and J gave up 13 bases; unmatched junction bases: 5.

This rearrangement joins TRBV6-5 to TRBJ2-1; D is undetermined. V was cut by 2 bases and J by 4 bases, with 9 bases left in between. The CDR3 extends over 14 amino acids. Per germline, CDR1 MNHEY and CDR2 SVGAGI. The CDR3 bases are TGTGCCAGCAGTTACGGGCAGAATTACAATGAGCAGTTCTTC. This codes for CASSYGQNYNEQFF.

This clone has a single count. The chain uses TRBV29-1 and TRBJ1-5, with no clear D. The germline CDR1 and CDR2 sequences are SQVTM and ANQGSEA. The CDR3 length is 11 residues. The V gene lost 7 bases and the J gene lost 11 bases, with 15 bases spanning the gap. The CDR3 DNA reads TGCAGCGGCGGTAGCGGAATGACCCAGCATTTT. The encoded protein is CSGGSGMTQHF.

The genes are TRBV18 and TRBJ1-1, with D tentatively TRBD1 (5 bases). The CDR3 is made up of 14 amino acids. Deletions cut 0 bases from V and 4 bases from J, with 9 bases between. Germline CDR1 reads KGHSH; CDR2 reads LQKENI. The CDR3 loop is CASSPPGGGTEAFF. DNA of the CDR3: TGTGCCAGCTCACCACCGGGGGGGGGCACTGAAGCTTTCTTT. Full variable domain (missing parts from reference TRBV18 and TRBJ1-1): NAGVMQNPRHLVRRRGQEARLRCSPMKGHSHVYWYRQLPEEGLKFMVYLQKENIIDESGMPKERFSAEFPKEGPSILRIQQVVRGDSAAYFCASSPPGGGTEAFFGQGTRLTVV.

The gene calls are TRBV18 and TRBJ2-2; D perhaps matches TRBD2 (6 bases). The CDR3 has 16 amino acids. Germline loops: CDR1 KGHSH, CDR2 LQKENI. V lost 3 bases, J lost 0 bases, and 11 bases lay in between. As DNA, the CDR3 is TGTGCCAGCTCACCTTCTAGCGCCCCGAACACCGGGGAGCTGTTTTTT. Its protein product is CASSPSSAPNTGELFF.

The CDR3 nucleotides are TGTGCCAGCGCGACAATCCGCGCGGGGGAGCTGTTTTTT. It encodes CASATIRAGELFF. The chain recombines TRBV28 with TRBJ2-2; D is uncertain. CDR3 length equals 13 residues. The germline V gene has CDR1 MDHEN and CDR2 SYDVKM. The germline V and J ends were trimmed by 8 bases and 8 bases, with 15 bases remaining between them.

The chain links TRBV5-5 to TRBJ2-5; TRBD2 matches at 10 bases. The CDR3 spans 14 residues. Per the germline V gene, CDR1 is SGHKS and CDR2 is YYEKEE (reference sequence). V lost 1 base, J lost 6 bases, and 3 bases stayed unmatched. CDR3 bases: TGTGCCAGCAGCTTGCCTAGCGGGGGAAAGACCCAGTACTTC. This translates into CASSLPSGGKTQYF.

CDR3 sequence reads: CASSSRQQPPYGYTF. The CDR3 nucleotides are TGTGCCAGCAGCTCAAGACAGCAGCCACCCTATGGCTACACCTTC. V is TRBV5-5 and J is TRBJ1-2, with a tentative D call TRBD1 (5 bases). CDR1 SGHKS and CDR2 YYEKEE come from the germline V gene (reference sequence). The V and J ends lost 3 bases and 4 bases respectively, with 16 bases between them. This CDR3 has 15 amino acids. Complete variable domain (other parts from reference TRBV5-5 and TRBJ1-2): DAGVTQSPTHLIKTRGQQVTLRCSPISGHKSVSWYQQVLGQGPQFIFQYYEKEERGRGNFPDRFSARQFPNYSSELNVNALLLGDSALYLCASSSRQQPPYGYTFGSGTRLTVV.

This rearrangement joins TRBV7-6 to TRBJ2-1; TRBD2 agrees at 7 bases. The CDR3 totals 19 residues. V lost 5 bases and J lost 0; bases outside the gene matches: 16. The germline V gene encodes CDR1 SGHVS and CDR2 FNYEAQ. DNA of the CDR3: TGTGCCAGCAGCCGACTGTCGCTAGCGGTTTCCAGCTCCTACAATGAGCAGTTCTTC. Translating it yields CASSRLSLAVSSSYNEQFF.

Ten or more counts support this clone. J is TRBJ1-2 and V is TRBV28, with 8 positions matching TRBD1. Germline CDR1 reads MDHEN; CDR2 reads SYDVKM. The CDR3 has 14 residues. Unmatched junction bases numbered 11, after V lost 6 bases and J lost 8 bases. CDR3 loop: CASRDRETRGGYTF. CDR3 DNA: TGTGCCAGCAGGGACAGGGAAACAAGGGGGGGCTACACCTTC.

The chain employs TRBV2 and TRBJ2-5; D may be TRBD1 (6 bases). This CDR3 has 12 residues. CDR1 SNHLY and CDR2 FYNNEI come from the germline V gene. V lost 6 bases, J lost 1 base, and 6 bases lay in between. The chain's CDR3 is CASRDSQETQYF. Here the CDR3 DNA reads TGTGCCAGCAGGGACAGCCAAGAGACCCAGTACTTC.

This chain connects TRBV5-5 to TRBJ1-3; a possible D gene is TRBD1 (5 bases). The CDR3 has 15 amino acids. Germline V lookup: CDR1 SGHKS, CDR2 YYEKEE (reference sequence). The V and J ends lost 0 bases and 7 bases respectively, with 14 bases between them. The CDR3 DNA reads TGTGCCAGCAGCTTGGCACCAGGATCAGGGAACACCATATATTTT. Protein product: CASSLAPGSGNTIYF. The variable domain in full, completed from reference TRBV5-5 and TRBJ1-3, reads DAGVTQSPTHLIKTRGQQVTLRCSPISGHKSVSWYQQVLGQGPQFIFQYYEKEERGRGNFPDRFSARQFPNYSSELNVNALLLGDSALYLCASSLAPGSGNTIYFGEGSWLTVV.

The chain links TRBV5-1 to TRBJ1-1; 8 bases align to TRBD1. There are 16 residues in the CDR3. From germline, CDR1 is SGHRS and CDR2 YFSETQ. Losses at the gene ends were 0 bases for V and 3 bases for J; bases not matched to a gene: 7. The CDR3 DNA follows: TGCGCCAGCAGCTTGGCCGACAGGGGAGGGTACACTGAAGCTTTCTTT. Its translation is CASSLADRGGYTEAFF.